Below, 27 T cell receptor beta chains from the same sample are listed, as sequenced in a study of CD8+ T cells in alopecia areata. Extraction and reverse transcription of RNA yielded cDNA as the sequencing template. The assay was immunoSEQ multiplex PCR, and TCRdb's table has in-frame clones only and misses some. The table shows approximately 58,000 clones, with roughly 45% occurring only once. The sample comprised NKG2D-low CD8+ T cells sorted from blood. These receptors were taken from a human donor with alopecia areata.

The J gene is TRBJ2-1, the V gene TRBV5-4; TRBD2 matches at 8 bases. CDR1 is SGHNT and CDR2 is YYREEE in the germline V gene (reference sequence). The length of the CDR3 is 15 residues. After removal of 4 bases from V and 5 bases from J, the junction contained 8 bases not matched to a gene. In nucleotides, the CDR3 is TGTGCCAGCAGCCTGAAGCGGGAGTGGGACAATGAGCAGTTCTTC. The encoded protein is CASSLKREWDNEQFF.

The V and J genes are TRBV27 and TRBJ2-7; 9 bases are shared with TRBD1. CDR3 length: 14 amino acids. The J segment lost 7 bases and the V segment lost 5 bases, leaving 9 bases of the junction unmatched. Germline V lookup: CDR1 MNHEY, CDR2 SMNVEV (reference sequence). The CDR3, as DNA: TGTGCCAGCAGTCCGGGACAGGGAATGAGGGAGCAGTACTTC. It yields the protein CASSPGQGMREQYF.

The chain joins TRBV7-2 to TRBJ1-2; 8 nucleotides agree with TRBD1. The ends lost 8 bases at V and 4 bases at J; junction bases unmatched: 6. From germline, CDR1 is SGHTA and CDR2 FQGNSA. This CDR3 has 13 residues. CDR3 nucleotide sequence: TGTGCCAGCGCGGCGGGACAGGTCTATGGCTACACCTTC. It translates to CASAAGQVYGYTF.

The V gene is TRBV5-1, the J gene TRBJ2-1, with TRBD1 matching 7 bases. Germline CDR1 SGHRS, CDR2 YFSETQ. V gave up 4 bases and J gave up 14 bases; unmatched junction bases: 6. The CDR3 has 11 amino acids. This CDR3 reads CASSLGQEKFF. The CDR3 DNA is TGCGCCAGCAGCCTCGGACAGGAGAAGTTCTTC.

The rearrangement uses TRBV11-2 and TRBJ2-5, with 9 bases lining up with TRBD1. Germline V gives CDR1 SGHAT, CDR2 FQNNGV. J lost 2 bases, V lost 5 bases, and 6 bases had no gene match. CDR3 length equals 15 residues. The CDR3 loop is CASSPGTGIQETQYF. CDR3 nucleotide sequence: TGTGCCAGCAGCCCTGGGACAGGGATACAAGAGACCCAGTACTTC.

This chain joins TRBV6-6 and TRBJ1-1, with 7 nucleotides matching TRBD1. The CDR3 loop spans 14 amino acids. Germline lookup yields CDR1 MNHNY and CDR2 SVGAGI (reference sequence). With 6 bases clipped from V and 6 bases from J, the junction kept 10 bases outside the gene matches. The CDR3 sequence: CASRTKQGRAEAFF. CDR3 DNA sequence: TGTGCCAGCAGGACAAAACAGGGGAGGGCTGAAGCTTTCTTT.

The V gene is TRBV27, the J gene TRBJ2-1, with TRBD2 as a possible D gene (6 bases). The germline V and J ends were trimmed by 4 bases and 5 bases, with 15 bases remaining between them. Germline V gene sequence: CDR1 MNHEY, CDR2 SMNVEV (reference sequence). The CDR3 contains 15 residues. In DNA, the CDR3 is TGTGCCAGCAGTTATCCGGGGACTGGCAACAATGAGCAGTTCTTC. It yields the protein CASSYPGTGNNEQFF.

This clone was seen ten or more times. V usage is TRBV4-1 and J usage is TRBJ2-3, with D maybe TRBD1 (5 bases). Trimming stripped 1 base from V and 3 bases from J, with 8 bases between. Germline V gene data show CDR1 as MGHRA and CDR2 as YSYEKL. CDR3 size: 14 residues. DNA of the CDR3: TGCGCCAGCAGCCAAGCAGCAGGGACAGATACGCAGTATTTT. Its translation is CASSQAAGTDTQYF.

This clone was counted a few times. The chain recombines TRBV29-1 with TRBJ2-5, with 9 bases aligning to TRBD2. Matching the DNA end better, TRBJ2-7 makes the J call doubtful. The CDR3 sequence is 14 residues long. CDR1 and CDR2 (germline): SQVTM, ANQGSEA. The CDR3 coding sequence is TGCAGCGTTGAGACTAGCGGAAGCTCCTACGAGCAGTACTTC. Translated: CSVETSGSSYEQYF.

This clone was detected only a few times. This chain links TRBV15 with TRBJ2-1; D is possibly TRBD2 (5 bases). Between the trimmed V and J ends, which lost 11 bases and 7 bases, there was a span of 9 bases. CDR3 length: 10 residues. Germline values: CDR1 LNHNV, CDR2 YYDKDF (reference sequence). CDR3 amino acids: CAGRGNEQFF. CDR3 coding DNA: TGTGCCGGCCGGGGTAATGAGCAGTTCTTC.

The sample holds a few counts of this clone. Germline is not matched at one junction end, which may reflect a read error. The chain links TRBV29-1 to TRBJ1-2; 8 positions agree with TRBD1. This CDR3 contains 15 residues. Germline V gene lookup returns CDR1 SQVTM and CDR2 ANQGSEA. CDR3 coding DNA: TGCAGCGTTGAACCGGACCGGACAGGGCTCGATCCCCCCCTCTTC. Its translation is CSVEPDRTGLDPPLF.

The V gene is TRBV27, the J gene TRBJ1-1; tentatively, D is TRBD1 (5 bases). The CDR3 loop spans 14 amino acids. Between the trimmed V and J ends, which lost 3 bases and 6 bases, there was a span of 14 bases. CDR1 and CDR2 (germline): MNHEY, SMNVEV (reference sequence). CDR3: CASSFSRDQAEAFF. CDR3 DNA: TGTGCCAGCAGTTTCAGCCGGGACCAAGCTGAAGCTTTCTTT.

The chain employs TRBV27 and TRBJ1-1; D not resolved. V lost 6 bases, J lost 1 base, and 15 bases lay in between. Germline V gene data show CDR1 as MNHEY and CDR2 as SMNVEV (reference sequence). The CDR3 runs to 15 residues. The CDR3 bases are TGTGCCAGCAGACCGGCGGGAGCCGCGAACACTGAAGCTTTCTTT. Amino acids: CASRPAGAANTEAFF.

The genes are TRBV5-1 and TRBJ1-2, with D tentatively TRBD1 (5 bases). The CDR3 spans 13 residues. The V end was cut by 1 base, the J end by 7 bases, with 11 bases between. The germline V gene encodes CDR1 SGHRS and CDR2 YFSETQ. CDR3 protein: CASSLKGTGGYTF. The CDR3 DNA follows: TGCGCCAGCAGCTTGAAGGGGACGGGTGGCTACACCTTC.

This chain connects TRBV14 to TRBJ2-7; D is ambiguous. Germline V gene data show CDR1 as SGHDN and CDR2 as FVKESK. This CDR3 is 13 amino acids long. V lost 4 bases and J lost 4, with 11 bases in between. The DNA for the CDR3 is TGTGCCAGCAGCCTCCTCGTGGGTTACGAGCAGTACTTC. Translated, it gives CASSLLVGYEQYF.

CDR3 loop: CASRERAPTPYNEQFF. As DNA, the CDR3 is TGTGCCAGCAGGGAGCGGGCCCCCACCCCCTACAATGAGCAGTTCTTC. This chain connects TRBV7-9 to TRBJ2-1, with D possibly being TRBD2 (6 bases). Germline V gives CDR1 SEHNR, CDR2 FQNEAQ (reference sequence). CDR3 length equals 16 residues. V dropped 6 bases and J dropped 2 bases, with 17 bases sitting between them.

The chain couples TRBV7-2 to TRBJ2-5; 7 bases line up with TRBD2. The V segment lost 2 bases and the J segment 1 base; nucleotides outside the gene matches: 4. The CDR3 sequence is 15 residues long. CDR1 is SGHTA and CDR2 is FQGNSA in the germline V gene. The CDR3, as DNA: TGTGCCAGCAGCTTAAGTAGCGGGCCCCAAGAGACCCAGTACTTC. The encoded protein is CASSLSSGPQETQYF.

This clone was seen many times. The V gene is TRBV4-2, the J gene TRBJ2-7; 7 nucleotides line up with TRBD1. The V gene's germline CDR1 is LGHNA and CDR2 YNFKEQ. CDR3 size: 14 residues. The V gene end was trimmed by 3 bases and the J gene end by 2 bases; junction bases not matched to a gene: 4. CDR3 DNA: TGTGCCAGCAGCCACTTGACAGGGACCTACGAGCAGTACTTC. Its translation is CASSHLTGTYEQYF.

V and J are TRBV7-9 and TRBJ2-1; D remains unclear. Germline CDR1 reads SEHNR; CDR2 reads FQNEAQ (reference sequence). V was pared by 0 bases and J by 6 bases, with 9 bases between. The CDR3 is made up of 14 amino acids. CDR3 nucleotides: TGTGCCAGCAGCTTAGCGGACCAGCGCAATGAGCAGTTCTTC. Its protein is CASSLADQRNEQFF.

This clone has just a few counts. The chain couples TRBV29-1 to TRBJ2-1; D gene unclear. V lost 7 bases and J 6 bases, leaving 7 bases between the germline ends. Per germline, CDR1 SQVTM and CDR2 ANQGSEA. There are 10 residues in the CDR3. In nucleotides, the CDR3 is TGCAGCGCTGTCCTCAATGAGCAGTTCTTC. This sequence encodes CSAVLNEQFF.

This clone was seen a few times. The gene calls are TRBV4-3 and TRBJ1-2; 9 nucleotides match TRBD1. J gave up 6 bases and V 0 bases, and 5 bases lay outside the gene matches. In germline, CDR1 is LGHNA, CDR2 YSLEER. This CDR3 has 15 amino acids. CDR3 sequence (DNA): TGCGCCAGCAGCCAAGATGAGGGACAGGGTCATGGCTACACCTTC. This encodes CASSQDEGQGHGYTF.

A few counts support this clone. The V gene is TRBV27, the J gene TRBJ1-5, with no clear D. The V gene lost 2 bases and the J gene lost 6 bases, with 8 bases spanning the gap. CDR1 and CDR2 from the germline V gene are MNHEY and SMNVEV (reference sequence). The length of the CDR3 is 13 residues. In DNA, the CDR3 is TGTGCCAGCAGTTTAGGGTGGGGTCAGCCCCAGCATTTT. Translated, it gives CASSLGWGQPQHF.

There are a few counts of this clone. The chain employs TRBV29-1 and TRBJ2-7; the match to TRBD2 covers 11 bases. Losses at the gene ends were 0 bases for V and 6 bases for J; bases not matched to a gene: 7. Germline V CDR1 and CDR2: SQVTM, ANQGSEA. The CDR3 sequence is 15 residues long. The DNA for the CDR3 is TGCAGCGTTGAAGATGGACTAGCGGGCGACGCCGAGCAGTACTTC. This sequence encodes CSVEDGLAGDAEQYF.

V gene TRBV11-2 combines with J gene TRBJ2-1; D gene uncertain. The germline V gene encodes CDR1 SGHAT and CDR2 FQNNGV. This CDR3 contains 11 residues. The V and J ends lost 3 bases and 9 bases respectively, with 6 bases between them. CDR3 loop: CASSFGPEQFF. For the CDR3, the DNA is TGTGCCAGCAGCTTCGGGCCTGAGCAGTTCTTC.

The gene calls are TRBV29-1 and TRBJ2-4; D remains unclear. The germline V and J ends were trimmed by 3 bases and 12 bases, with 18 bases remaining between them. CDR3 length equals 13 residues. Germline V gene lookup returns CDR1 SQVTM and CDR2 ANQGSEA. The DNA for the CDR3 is TGCAGCGTTGATCGGCCCAGGCGGCGAGGTCAGTACTTC. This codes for CSVDRPRRRGQYF.

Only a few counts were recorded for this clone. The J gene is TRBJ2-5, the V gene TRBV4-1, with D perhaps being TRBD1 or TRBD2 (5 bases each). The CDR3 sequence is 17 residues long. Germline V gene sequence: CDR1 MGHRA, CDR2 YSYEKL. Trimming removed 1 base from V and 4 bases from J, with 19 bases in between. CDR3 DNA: TGCGCCAGCAGCCAAGGATCCCGGCAGGGTGGGAGAGAGACCCAGTACTTC. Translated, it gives CASSQGSRQGGRETQYF.

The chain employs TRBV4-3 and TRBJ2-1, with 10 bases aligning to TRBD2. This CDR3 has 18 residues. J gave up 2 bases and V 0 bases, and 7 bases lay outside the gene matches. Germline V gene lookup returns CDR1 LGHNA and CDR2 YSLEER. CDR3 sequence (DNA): TGCGCCAGCAGCCAAGAACCGGGACTAGCGCCAACCTACAATGAGCAGTTCTTC. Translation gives CASSQEPGLAPTYNEQFF.